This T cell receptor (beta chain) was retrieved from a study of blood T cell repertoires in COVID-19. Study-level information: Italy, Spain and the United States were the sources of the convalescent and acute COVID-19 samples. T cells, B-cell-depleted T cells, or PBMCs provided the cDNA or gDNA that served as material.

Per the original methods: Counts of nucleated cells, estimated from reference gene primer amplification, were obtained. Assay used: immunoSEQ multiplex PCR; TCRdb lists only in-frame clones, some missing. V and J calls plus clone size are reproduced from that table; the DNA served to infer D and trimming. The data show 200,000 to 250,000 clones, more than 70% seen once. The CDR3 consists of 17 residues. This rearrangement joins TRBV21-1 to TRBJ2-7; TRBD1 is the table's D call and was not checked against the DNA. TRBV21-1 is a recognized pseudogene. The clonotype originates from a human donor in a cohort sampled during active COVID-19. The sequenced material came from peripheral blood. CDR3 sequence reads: CASSKTRTGGIGYEQYF. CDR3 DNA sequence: TGTGCCAGCAGCAAAACTCGGACAGGGGGCATCGGGTACGAGCAGTACTTC.